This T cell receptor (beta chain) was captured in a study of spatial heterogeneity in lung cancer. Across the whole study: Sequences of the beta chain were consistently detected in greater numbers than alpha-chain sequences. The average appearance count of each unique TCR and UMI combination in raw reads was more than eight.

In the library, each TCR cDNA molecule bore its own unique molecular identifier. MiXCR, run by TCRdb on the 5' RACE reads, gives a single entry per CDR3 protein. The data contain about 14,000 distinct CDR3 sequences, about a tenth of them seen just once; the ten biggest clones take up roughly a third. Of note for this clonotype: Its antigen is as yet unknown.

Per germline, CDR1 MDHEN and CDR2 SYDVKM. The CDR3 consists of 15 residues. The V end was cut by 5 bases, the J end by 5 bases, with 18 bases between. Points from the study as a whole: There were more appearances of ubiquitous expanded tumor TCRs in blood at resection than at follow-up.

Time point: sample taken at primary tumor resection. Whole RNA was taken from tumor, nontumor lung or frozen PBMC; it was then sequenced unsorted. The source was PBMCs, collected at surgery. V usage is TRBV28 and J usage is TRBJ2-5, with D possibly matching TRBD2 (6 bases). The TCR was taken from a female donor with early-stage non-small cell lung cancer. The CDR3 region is CASSAQTPGGETQYF. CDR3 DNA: TGTGCCAGCAGTGCCCAGACCCCCGGAGGGGAGACCCAGTACTTC.